This T cell receptor beta chain appears in the sequencing data of a study of cytomegalovirus exposure and HLA in healthy donors. Study-level information: An earlier analysis found fewer than 140 million unique TCR beta sequences from about 190 million T cells.

CDR1 is GTSNPN, CDR2 SVGIG, per germline (reference sequence). The CDR3 contains 14 residues. Trimming took off 2 bases at V and 5 bases at J, with 10 bases between the two ends. The primer mix had 60 Vbeta and 13 Jbeta primers. The table came from immunoSEQ multiplex PCR; TCRdb's copy has only in-frame clones and leaves some out. The sample holds 120,000 to 150,000 clones, over 60% seen once. This clone appeared a single time. The specimen sequenced was PBMCs. J is TRBJ1-6 and V is TRBV30; D is unresolved. The sequence derives from a woman aged 30 to 39 in good health and CMV-seropositive. CDR3 in DNA: TGTGCCTGGAGTTCGGGAACGAATAATTCACCCCTCCACTTT. This encodes CAWSSGTNNSPLHF.